The present T cell receptor beta chain was sequenced within a study of T cell responses to AZD1222 COVID-19 vaccine. Study-wide findings and caveats: Seropositivity was recorded at baseline in only six AZD1222 recipients.

Assay used: immunoSEQ multiplex PCR; TCRdb lists only in-frame clones, some missing. The sample holds fewer than 200,000 clones, 70% to 90% seen once. V lost 0 bases and J lost 1; bases outside the gene matches: 1. The CDR3 spans 15 residues. Germline V gives CDR1 SGHKS, CDR2 YYEKEE (reference sequence). As regards this clone: Its cognate antigen is unknown.

The chain recombines TRBV5-5 with TRBJ2-5, with TRBD1 identical over 9 bases. The TCR sequence derives from an adult in good health. This specimen was peripheral blood, taken on day 0 of AZD1222 vaccination. CDR3 coding DNA: TGTGCCAGCAGCTTGGGGACAGGGGCCCAAGAGACCCAGTACTTC. This sequence encodes CASSLGTGAQETQYF.